This entry features one T cell receptor (beta chain) sequence. Looked up from germline, CDR1 is SEHNR and CDR2 is FQNEAQ (reference sequence). Trimming cost V 4 bases and J 8 bases; bases outside gene matches: 13. The CDR3 covers 18 residues. This record belongs to a study of blood T cell repertoires in COVID-19. Study at large: PBMCs, B-cell-depleted T cells, or T cells provided the cDNA or gDNA that made up the material.

In the authors' methods: Amplification of reference gene primers was used by the study to estimate nucleated cell counts. Repertoires were generated with immunoSEQ multiplex PCR, while TCRdb's copy carries only in-frame clones and drops some. That table supplies the V and J calls and clone size; D and trimming were determined from the DNA. The table includes 70,000 or so clones, approximately 80% detected once. This sequence joins TRBV7-9 and TRBJ2-1; 14 bases agree with TRBD2. Sequencing input: peripheral blood. This TCR derives from an elderly man with active or convalescent COVID-19. CDR3 residues: CASSSPPGLAGVSDEQFF. The CDR3 coding sequence is TGTGCCAGCAGCTCCCCCCCGGGACTAGCGGGAGTTTCGGATGAGCAGTTCTTC.